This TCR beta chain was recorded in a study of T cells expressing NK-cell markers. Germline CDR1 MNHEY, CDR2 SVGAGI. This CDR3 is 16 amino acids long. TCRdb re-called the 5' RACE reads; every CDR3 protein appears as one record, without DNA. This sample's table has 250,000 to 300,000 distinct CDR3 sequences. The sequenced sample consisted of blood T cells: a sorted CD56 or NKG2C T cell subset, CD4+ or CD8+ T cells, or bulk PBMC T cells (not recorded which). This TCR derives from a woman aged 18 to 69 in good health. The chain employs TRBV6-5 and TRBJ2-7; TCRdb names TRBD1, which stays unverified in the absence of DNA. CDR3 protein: CASSYSRGAGKYEQYF.